Below, 20 T cell receptor beta chains from the same sample are listed, as sequenced in a study of blood T cell repertoires in COVID-19. The protocol was immunoSEQ multiplex PCR, while the TCRdb copy is restricted to in-frame clones and leaves out a portion. Among nearly 350,000 clones listed, approximately 82% were seen once. What was sequenced was peripheral blood. All receptors come from a man aged 25-45 years with active or convalescent COVID-19.

J is TRBJ2-7 and V is TRBV11-2; 10 bases agree with TRBD1. V trimming: 5 bases; J trimming: 2 bases; junction bases outside the gene matches: 6. Germline V gene lookup returns CDR1 SGHAT and CDR2 FQNNGV. CDR3 length: 15 residues. CDR3 sequence: CASSPPGQGTYEQYF. CDR3 in DNA: TGTGCCAGCAGCCCTCCGGGACAGGGGACCTACGAGCAGTACTTC.

V and J are TRBV6-6 and TRBJ1-1; 11 positions match TRBD1. CDR1 MNHNY and CDR2 SVGAGI come from the germline V gene (reference sequence). The ends lost 6 bases at V and 11 bases at J; junction bases unmatched: 14. The CDR3 sequence is 15 residues long. CDR3 DNA sequence: TGTGCCAGCAGCTCGCCCCCGGACAGGGGGCGTGGGGCTTTCTTT. Amino acids: CASSSPPDRGRGAFF.

J is TRBJ1-6 and V is TRBV14; no clear D gene. Germline lookup yields CDR1 SGHDN and CDR2 FVKESK. The CDR3 sequence is 13 residues long. V dropped 0 bases and J dropped 8 bases, with 5 bases sitting between them. The DNA for the CDR3 is TGTGCCAGCAGCCAAGAAACTGATTCACCCCTCCACTTT. Protein product: CASSQETDSPLHF. The full variable domain, its missing parts supplied by reference TRBV14 and TRBJ1-6, is EAGVTQFPSHSVIEKGQTVTLRCDPISGHDNLYWYRRVMGKEIKFLLHFVKESKQDESGMPNNRFLAERTGGTYSTLKVQPAELEDSGVYFCASSQETDSPLHFGNGTRLTVT.

This clone was seen just once. The V call is TRBV5-1, the J call TRBJ2-1; a possible D gene is TRBD2 (6 bases). Germline-derived CDR1 and CDR2 are SGHRS and YFSETQ. Trimming left V 5 bases short and J 3 bases short, with 15 bases between. The CDR3 runs 15 residues. In DNA, the CDR3 is TGCGCCAGCAGTTCTACTAGGAGGGACTACAATGAGCAGTTCTTC. As protein: CASSSTRRDYNEQFF.

The rearrangement links TRBV3-1 (or the pseudogene TRBV3-2) to TRBJ2-7; weak D call: TRBD2 (5 bases). Between the trimmed V and J ends, which lost 0 bases and 7 bases, there was a span of 7 bases. The CDR3 extends over 12 amino acids. The germline CDR1 and CDR2 sequences are LGHDT and YNNKEL (reference sequence). In DNA, the CDR3 is TGTGCCAGCAGCCAAGATTCGGGGGAGCAGTACTTC. This codes for CASSQDSGEQYF.

The chain joins TRBV7-2 to TRBJ1-3; D possibly corresponds to TRBD1 (5 bases). The CDR3 is made up of 14 amino acids. Germline-derived CDR1 and CDR2 are SGHTA and FQGNSA. Trimming shortened V by 5 bases and J by 4 bases, and 12 bases separated the two germline ends. The CDR3 region is CASSLGQPGNTIYF. CDR3 coding DNA: TGTGCCAGCAGCCTGGGGCAACCGGGAAACACCATATATTTT.

The CDR3 loop is CASSPRTSGRRTDTQYF. CDR3 nucleotides: TGTGCCAGCTCACCACGGACTAGCGGGAGACGGACAGATACGCAGTATTTT. The chain joins TRBV18 to TRBJ2-3, with 13 bases identical to TRBD2. Germline trimming cut 1 base from V and 3 bases from J; bases unmatched to any gene: 4. The germline V gene has CDR1 KGHSH and CDR2 LQKENI. The CDR3 loop spans 17 amino acids.

J is TRBJ2-2 and V is TRBV19; the D gene is possibly TRBD2 (5 bases). The CDR3 runs to 14 residues. The ends were cut back, 5 bases at V and 1 base at J, with 8 bases in the middle. Germline V gives CDR1 LNHDA, CDR2 SQIVND (reference sequence). Here the CDR3 DNA reads TGTGCCAGTAGTGAAGGACTGAACACCGGGGAGCTGTTTTTT. The encoded protein is CASSEGLNTGELFF.

The chain employs TRBV29-1 and TRBJ2-3; TRBD1 matches 11 bases. Germline V lookup: CDR1 SQVTM, CDR2 ANQGSEA. The CDR3 has 14 amino acids. V shed 8 bases and J 5 bases; nucleotides not matched to a gene: 9. CDR3 in DNA: TGCAGCCTAGGAGGACAGGGGGCTGGAGATACGCAGTATTTT. This gives the protein CSLGGQGAGDTQYF.

The sample holds one count of this clone. The V gene is TRBV6-1, the J gene TRBJ1-2; possible D gene TRBD1, 5 bases. The CDR3 has 18 amino acids. Germline V gene data show CDR1 as MNHNS and CDR2 as SASEGT. Trimming left V 1 base short and J 8 bases short, with 26 bases between. This chain's CDR3 is CASSEGRTPPRLEPGYTF. The CDR3 DNA sequence: TGTGCCAGCAGTGAAGGAAGGACACCTCCCCGGTTGGAGCCCGGCTACACCTTC.

The chain joins TRBV25-1 to TRBJ2-7; maybe TRBD1 (6 bases). The CDR3 covers 13 residues. Germline V gene data show CDR1 as MGHDK and CDR2 as SYGVNS. Between the trimmed V and J ends, which lost 5 bases and 2 bases, there was a span of 10 bases. CDR3 residues: CASSLQGPYEQYF. CDR3 nucleotide sequence: TGTGCCAGCAGTTTACAGGGTCCCTACGAGCAGTACTTC.

The gene calls are TRBV16 and TRBJ1-1, with 7 bases identical to TRBD1. CDR3 length: 16 amino acids. Germline trimming cut 4 bases from V and 4 bases from J; bases unmatched to any gene: 12. The V gene's germline CDR1 is KGHSY and CDR2 FQNENV. This CDR3 reads CASSPRAGGSSTEAFF. DNA for the CDR3: TGTGCCAGCAGCCCCCGAGCAGGGGGAAGTAGCACTGAAGCTTTCTTT.

The chain couples TRBV30 to TRBJ2-3, with 10 bases fitting TRBD1. The CDR3 runs 15 residues. The germline CDR1 and CDR2 sequences are GTSNPN and SVGIG (reference sequence). Trimming cost V 0 bases and J 5 bases; bases outside gene matches: 5. The CDR3 protein is CAWSVRRTGGDTQYF. In DNA, the CDR3 is TGTGCCTGGAGTGTACGGAGGACAGGGGGAGATACGCAGTATTTT.

This chain links TRBV6-6 with TRBJ1-5; D may be TRBD1 (6 bases). Germline CDR1 reads MNHNY; CDR2 reads SVGAGI (reference sequence). The length of the CDR3 is 13 residues. V lost 6 bases and J lost 4, with 10 bases in between. CDR3 protein: CASSSGQNQPQHF. The CDR3 DNA follows: TGTGCCAGCAGCTCAGGACAGAATCAGCCCCAGCATTTT.

The CDR3 is CASSGAGPYNEQFF. In DNA, the CDR3 is TGTGCCAGCAGCGGGGCAGGGCCCTACAATGAGCAGTTCTTC. The chain couples TRBV9 to TRBJ2-1; D is perhaps TRBD1 (5 bases). In germline, CDR1 is SGDLS, CDR2 YYNGEE. Trimming took off 3 bases at V and 2 bases at J, with 9 bases between the two ends. The CDR3 totals 14 residues.

V and J are TRBV5-6 and TRBJ2-4, with a tentative D call TRBD1 (6 bases). The CDR3 length is 14 residues. Trimming pared 3 bases from V and 6 bases from J, leaving 13 bases between. In germline, CDR1 is SGHDT, CDR2 YYEEEE. The CDR3 DNA follows: TGTGCCAGCAGCTCCGGGACACTTTTAAACATTCAGTACTTC. Its translation is CASSSGTLLNIQYF.

This clone appeared a few times. CDR3 protein: CASRGDRGLKGSYNEQFF. CDR3 in DNA: TGTGCCAGCAGGGGGGACAGGGGGTTAAAGGGGTCCTACAATGAGCAGTTCTTC. This chain joins TRBV27 and TRBJ2-1; 11 nucleotides align to TRBD1. V dropped 6 bases and J dropped 1; count of bases not matched to a gene: 11. Looked up from germline, CDR1 is MNHEY and CDR2 is SMNVEV (reference sequence). The CDR3 contains 18 residues.

The chain joins TRBV4-3 to TRBJ1-3; D is possibly TRBD1 (5 bases). Trimming left V 4 bases short and J 4 bases short, with 11 bases between. Germline V CDR1 and CDR2: LGHNA, YSLEER. CDR3 length: 14 residues. CDR3 loop: CASSLGRQGNTIYF. In nucleotides, the CDR3 is TGCGCCAGCAGCCTGGGTAGACAGGGAAACACCATATATTTT.

This chain uses TRBV19 with TRBJ2-3; perhaps TRBD2 as D (6 bases). Looked up from germline, CDR1 is LNHDA and CDR2 is SQIVND (reference sequence). This CDR3 is built from 14 residues. The ends were cut back, 10 bases at V and 1 base at J, with 15 bases in the middle. CDR3 loop: CATAWGVRTDTQYF. The CDR3 bases are TGTGCCACCGCGTGGGGGGTCCGCACAGATACGCAGTATTTT.

Points on this clone: Other DNA variants within this sample encode the same CDR3. This chain joins TRBV9 and TRBJ2-7; D might be TRBD1 (5 bases). Trimming removed 0 bases at V and 2 bases at J, with 9 bases between. The CDR3 contains 14 residues. Germline V gives CDR1 SGDLS, CDR2 YYNGEE. The CDR3 DNA sequence: TGTGCCAGCAGCGTAGGGCAGGGCACCTACGAGCAGTACTTC. It codes for CASSVGQGTYEQYF.